Detailed here is one TCR beta chain. This specimen comes from a study of T cell changes during pregnancy in multiple sclerosis. Repertoires were generated with immunoSEQ multiplex PCR, while TCRdb's copy carries only in-frame clones and drops some. This sample yields fewer than 15,000 clones, of which roughly 90% are seen a single time; about 8.4% belongs to the top ten. Deletions cut 8 bases from V and 11 bases from J, with 13 bases between. This CDR3 has 10 residues. The V gene's germline CDR1 is MNHNS and CDR2 SASEGT. The genes are TRBV6-1 and TRBJ2-7; D may be TRBD2 (5 bases). The material sequenced was CD8+ T cells from peripheral blood mononuclear cells, taken in the first trimester of pregnancy. This receptor was obtained from a female donor with multiple sclerosis, enrolled in a pregnancy study. CDR3 DNA: TGTGCCAGCGTAGGACTGTGGGAGTACTTC. It yields the protein CASVGLWEYF.